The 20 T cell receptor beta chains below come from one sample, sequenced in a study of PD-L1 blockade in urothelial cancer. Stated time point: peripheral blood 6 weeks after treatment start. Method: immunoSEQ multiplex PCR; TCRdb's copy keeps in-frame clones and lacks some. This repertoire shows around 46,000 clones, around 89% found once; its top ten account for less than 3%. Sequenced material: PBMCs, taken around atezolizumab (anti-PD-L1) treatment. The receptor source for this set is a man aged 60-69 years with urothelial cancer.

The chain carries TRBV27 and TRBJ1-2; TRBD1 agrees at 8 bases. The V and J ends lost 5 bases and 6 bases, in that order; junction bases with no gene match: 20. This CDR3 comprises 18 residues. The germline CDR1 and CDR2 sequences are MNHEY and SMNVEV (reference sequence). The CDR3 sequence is CASSPGQGRRAGGNGYTF. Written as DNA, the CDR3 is TGTGCCAGCAGTCCAGGACAGGGACGTCGCGCTGGGGGGAATGGCTACACCTTC.

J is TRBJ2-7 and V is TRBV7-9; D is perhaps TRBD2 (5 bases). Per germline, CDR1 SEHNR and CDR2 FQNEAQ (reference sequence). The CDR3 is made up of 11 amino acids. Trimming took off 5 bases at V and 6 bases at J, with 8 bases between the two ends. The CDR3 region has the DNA TGTGCCAGCAGCCCTAGCATCGAGCAGTACTTC. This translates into CASSPSIEQYF.

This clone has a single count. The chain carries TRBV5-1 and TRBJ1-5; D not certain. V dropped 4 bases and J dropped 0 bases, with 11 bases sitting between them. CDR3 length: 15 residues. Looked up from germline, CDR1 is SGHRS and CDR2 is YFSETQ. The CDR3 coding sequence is TGCGCCAGCAGCCCGAGTGGTAATAGCAATCAGCCCCAGCATTTT. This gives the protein CASSPSGNSNQPQHF.

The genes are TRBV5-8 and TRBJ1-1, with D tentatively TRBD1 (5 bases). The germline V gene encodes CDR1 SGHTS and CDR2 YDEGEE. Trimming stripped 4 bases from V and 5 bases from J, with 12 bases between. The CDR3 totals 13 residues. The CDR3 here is CASSRNQGTEAFF. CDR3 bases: TGTGCCAGCAGCCGTAACCAGGGAACTGAAGCTTTCTTT.

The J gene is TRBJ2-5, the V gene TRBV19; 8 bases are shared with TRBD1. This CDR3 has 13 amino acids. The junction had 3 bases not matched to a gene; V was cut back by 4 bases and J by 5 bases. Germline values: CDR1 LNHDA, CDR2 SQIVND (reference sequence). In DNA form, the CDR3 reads TGTGCCAGTAGTAAAGGACAGGGTGAGACCCAGTACTTC. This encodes CASSKGQGETQYF.

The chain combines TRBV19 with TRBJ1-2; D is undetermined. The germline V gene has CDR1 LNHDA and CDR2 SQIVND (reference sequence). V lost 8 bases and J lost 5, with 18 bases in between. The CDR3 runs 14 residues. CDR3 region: CASRSEGTWYGYTF. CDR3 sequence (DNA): TGTGCCAGTCGCTCAGAGGGAACCTGGTATGGCTACACCTTC.

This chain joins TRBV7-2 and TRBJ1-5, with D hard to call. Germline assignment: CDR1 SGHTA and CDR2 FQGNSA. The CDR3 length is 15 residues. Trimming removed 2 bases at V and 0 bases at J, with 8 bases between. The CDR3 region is CASSLPRSSNQPQHF. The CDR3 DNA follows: TGTGCCAGCAGCTTACCCCGGTCTAGCAATCAGCCCCAGCATTTT.

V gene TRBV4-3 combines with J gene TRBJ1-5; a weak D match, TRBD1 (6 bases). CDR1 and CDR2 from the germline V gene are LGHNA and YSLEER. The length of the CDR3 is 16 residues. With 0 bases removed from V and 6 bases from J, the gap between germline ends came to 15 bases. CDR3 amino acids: CASSQDRTARSQPQHF. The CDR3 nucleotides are TGCGCCAGCAGCCAAGATAGGACAGCGCGAAGTCAGCCCCAGCATTTT.

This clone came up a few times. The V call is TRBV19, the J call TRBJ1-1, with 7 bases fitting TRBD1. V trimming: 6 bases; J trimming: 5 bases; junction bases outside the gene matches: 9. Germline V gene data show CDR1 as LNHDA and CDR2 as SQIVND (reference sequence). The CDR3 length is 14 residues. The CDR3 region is CASRDRAYDTEAFF. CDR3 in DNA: TGTGCCAGTAGAGACAGGGCTTATGATACTGAAGCTTTCTTT.

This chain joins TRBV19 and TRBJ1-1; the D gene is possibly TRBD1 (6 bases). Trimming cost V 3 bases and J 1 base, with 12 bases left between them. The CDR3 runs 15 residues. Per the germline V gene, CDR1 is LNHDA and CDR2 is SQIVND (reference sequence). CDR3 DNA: TGTGCCAGTAGTATGTGGACAGCGCGGAACACTGAAGCTTTCTTT. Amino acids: CASSMWTARNTEAFF.

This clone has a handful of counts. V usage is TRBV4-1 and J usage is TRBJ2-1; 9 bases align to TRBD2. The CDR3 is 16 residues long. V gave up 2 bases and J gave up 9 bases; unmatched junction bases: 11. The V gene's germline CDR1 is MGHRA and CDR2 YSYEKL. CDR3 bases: TGCGCCAGCAGCCAATTCGGCGGGGGGGCCTCGGTTGAGCAGTTCTTC. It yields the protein CASSQFGGGASVEQFF.

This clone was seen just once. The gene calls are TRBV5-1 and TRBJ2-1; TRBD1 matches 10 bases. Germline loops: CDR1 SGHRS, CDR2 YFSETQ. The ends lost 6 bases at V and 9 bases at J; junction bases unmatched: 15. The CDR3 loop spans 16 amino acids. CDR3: CASNPIPGQGRGEQFF. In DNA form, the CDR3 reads TGCGCCAGCAACCCCATTCCGGGACAGGGGAGAGGTGAGCAGTTCTTC.

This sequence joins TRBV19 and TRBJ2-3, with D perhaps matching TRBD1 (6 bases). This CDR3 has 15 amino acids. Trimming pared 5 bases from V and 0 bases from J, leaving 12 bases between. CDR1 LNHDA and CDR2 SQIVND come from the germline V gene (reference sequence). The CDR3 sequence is CASSALTGSTDTQYF. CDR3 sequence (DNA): TGTGCCAGTAGTGCCTTGACAGGTAGCACAGATACGCAGTATTTT.

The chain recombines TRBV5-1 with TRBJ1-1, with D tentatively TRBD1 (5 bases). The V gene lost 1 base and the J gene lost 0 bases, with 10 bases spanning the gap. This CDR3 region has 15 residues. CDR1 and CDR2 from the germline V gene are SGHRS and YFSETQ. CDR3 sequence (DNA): TGCGCCAGCAGCTTGCAGGGAGGGATGAACACTGAAGCTTTCTTT. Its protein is CASSLQGGMNTEAFF.

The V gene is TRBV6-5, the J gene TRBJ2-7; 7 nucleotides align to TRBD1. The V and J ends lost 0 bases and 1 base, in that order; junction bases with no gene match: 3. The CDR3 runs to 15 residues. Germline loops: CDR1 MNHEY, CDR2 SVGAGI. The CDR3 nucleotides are TGTGCCAGCAGTTACTCGGCAGGGGGTTCCTACGAGCAGTACTTC. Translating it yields CASSYSAGGSYEQYF.

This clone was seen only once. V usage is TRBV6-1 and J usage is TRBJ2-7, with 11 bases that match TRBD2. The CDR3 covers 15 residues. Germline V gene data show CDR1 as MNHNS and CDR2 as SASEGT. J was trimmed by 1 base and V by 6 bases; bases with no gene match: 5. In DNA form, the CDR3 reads TGTGCCAGCAGGGGGCTAGCGGGAGGATCCTACGAGCAGTACTTC. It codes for CASRGLAGGSYEQYF.

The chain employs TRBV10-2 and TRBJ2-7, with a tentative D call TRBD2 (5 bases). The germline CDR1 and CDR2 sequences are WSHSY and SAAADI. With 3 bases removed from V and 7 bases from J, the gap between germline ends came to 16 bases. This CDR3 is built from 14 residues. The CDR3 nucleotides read TGCGCCAGCAGTGACACCGGAAGATCGGGGGAGCAGTACTTC. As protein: CASSDTGRSGEQYF.

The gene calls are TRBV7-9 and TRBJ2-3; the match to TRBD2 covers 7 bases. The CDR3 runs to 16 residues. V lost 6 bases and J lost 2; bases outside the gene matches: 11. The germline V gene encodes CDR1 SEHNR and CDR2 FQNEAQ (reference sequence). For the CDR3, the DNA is TGTGCCAGCAGGTCAGGGCGTCTAGCGGACACAGATACGCAGTATTTT. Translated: CASRSGRLADTDTQYF.

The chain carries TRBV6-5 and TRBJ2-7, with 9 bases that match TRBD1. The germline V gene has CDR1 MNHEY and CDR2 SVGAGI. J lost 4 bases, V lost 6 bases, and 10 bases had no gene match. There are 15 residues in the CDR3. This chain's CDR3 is CASRAGGTGRYEQYF. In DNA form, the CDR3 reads TGTGCCAGCAGGGCCGGAGGGACAGGGCGATACGAGCAGTACTTC.

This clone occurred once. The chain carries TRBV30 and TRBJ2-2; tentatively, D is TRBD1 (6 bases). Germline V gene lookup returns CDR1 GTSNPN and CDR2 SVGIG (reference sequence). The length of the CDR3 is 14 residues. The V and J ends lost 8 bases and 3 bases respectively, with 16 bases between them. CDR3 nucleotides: TGTGCCCATGGGGCAGGGGCTGACACCGGGGAGCTGTTTTTT. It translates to CAHGAGADTGELFF.